This TCR beta chain stems from a study of blood T cell repertoires in COVID-19. Method: immunoSEQ multiplex PCR; TCRdb's copy keeps in-frame clones and lacks some. This table holds roughly 78,000 clones, approximately 87% found once. Germline loops: CDR1 SGHTA, CDR2 FQGNSA. This CDR3 is 15 amino acids long. Trimming at V came to 1 base and at J to 6 bases, leaving 5 bases not matched to a gene. This clone is a singleton in its sample. This chain joins TRBV7-2 and TRBJ2-2, with 7 nucleotides matching TRBD2. The receptor comes from an elderly woman with acute or convalescent COVID-19. What was sequenced was peripheral blood. In DNA form, the CDR3 reads TGTGCCAGCAGCTTAGTCGGGGGAGGGGCCGGGGAGCTGTTTTTT. It encodes CASSLVGGGAGELFF.